This note documents a single T cell receptor (beta chain) sequence. The data were produced by immunoSEQ multiplex PCR, yet TCRdb's version contains in-frame clones alone and is incomplete. The table has about 92,000 clones, 88% seen once. The data stem from a study of T cell responses to AZD1222 COVID-19 vaccine. Germline V gene sequence: CDR1 LNHDA, CDR2 SQIVND (reference sequence). Trimming pared 3 bases from V and 4 bases from J, leaving 10 bases between. There are 14 residues in the CDR3. The sequence derives from an adult in good health. The rearrangement links TRBV19 to TRBJ2-1; D perhaps matches TRBD2 (5 bases). The sample was peripheral blood, taken on day 0 of AZD1222 vaccination. CDR3 DNA sequence: TGTGCCAGTAGTATGAGGGAGATTTACAATGAGCAGTTCTTC. Translation gives CASSMREIYNEQFF.